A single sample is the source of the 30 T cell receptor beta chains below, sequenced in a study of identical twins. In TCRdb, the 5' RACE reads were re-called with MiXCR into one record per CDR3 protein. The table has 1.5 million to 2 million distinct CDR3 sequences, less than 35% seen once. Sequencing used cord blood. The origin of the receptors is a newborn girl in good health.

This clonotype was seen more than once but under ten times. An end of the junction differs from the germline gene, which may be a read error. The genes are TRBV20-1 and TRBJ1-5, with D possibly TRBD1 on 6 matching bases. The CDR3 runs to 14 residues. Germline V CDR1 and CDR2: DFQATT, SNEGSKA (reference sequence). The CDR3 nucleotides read TGCAGTGCGAGAGGGGGAGGGGTTAATCAGCCCCAGCATTTT. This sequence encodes CSARGGGVNQPQHF.

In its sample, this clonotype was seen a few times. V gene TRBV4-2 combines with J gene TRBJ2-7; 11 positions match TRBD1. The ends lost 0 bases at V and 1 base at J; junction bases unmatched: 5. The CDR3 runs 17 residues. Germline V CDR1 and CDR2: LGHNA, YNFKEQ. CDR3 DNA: TGTGCCAGCAGCCAAGAGTACCGGGACAGGGGGTCCTACGAGCAGTACTTC. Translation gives CASSQEYRDRGSYEQYF.

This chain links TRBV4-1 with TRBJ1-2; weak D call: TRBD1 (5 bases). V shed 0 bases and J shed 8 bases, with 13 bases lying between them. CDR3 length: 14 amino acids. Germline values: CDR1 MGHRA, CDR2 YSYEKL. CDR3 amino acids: CASSQERVREGYTF. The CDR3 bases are TGCGCCAGCAGCCAAGAACGGGTCAGGGAAGGCTACACCTTC.

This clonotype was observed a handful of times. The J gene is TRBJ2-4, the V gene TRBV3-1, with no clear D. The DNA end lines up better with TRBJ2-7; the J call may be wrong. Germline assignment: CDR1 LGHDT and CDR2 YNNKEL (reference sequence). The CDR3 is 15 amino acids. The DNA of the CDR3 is TGTGCCAGCAGCCCTGCCAGCTTTGTAGTCCACGAGCAGTACTTC. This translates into CASSPASFVVHEQYF.

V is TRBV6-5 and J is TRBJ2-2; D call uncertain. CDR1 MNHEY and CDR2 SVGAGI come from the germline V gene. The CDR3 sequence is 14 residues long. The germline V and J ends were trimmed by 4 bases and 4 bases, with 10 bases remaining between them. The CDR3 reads CASSCVFATGELFF. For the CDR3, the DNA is TGTGCCAGCAGTTGCGTTTTTGCCACCGGGGAGCTGTTTTTT.

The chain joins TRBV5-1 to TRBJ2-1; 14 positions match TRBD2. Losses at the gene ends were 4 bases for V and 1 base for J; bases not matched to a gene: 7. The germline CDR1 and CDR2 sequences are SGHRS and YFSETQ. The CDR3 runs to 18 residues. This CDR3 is CASSPTSGGAISYNEQFF. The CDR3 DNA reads TGCGCCAGCAGCCCGACTAGCGGGGGGGCCATATCCTACAATGAGCAGTTCTTC.

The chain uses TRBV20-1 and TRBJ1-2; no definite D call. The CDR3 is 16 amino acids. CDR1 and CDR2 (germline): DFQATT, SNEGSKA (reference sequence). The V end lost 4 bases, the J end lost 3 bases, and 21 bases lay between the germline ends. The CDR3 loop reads CSANPLDPIFDYGYTF. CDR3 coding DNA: TGCAGTGCTAACCCCCTCGACCCGATTTTTGACTATGGCTACACCTTC.

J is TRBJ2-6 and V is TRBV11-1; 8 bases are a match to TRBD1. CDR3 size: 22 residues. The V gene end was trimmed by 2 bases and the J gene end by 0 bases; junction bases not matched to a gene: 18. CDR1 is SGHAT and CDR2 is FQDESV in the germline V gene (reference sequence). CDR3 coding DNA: TGTGCCAGCAGCTTAAGGGACCTTGCAGGGGGCTTCCTCTTCTCTGGGGCCAACGTCCTGACTTTC. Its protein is CASSLRDLAGGFLFSGANVLTF. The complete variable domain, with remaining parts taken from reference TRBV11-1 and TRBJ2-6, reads EAEVAQSPRYKITEKSQAVAFWCDPISGHATLYWYRQILGQGPELLVQFQDESVVDDSQLPKDRFSAERLKGVDSTLKIQPAELGDSAMYLCASSLRDLAGGFLFSGANVLTFGAGSRLTVL.

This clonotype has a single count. CDR3 in amino acids: CASSLEARARTDTQYF. CDR3 nucleotide sequence: TGCGCCAGCAGCTTGGAGGCGCGGGCTCGCACAGATACGCAGTATTTT. The chain combines TRBV5-1 with TRBJ2-3, with D possibly TRBD2 on 5 matching bases. V was cut by 0 bases and J by 1 base, with 12 bases left in between. The CDR3 loop spans 16 amino acids. The germline V gene encodes CDR1 SGHRS and CDR2 YFSETQ.

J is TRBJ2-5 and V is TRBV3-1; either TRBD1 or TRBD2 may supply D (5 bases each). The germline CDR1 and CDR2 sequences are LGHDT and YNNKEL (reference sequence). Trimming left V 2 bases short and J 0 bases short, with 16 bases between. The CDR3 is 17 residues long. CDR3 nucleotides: TGTGCCAGCAGCCAACCCCCCAGGGAGAGGTACCAAGAGACCCAGTACTTC. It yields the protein CASSQPPRERYQETQYF.

CDR3 sequence: CASSFGDRVSHEQYF. The DNA of the CDR3 is TGTGCCAGCAGTTTCGGGGACAGGGTTAGCCACGAGCAGTACTTC. The rearrangement uses TRBV28 and TRBJ2-7, with 9 positions matching TRBD1. Per germline, CDR1 MDHEN and CDR2 SYDVKM. The CDR3 loop spans 15 amino acids. V gave up 3 bases and J gave up 5 bases; unmatched junction bases: 8.

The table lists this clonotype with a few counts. The CDR3 region is CASSRGAALLNTEAFF. CDR3 in DNA: TGTGCCAGCTCGCGGGGGGCAGCCCTATTGAACACTGAAGCTTTCTTT. V and J are TRBV18 and TRBJ1-1, with D possibly matching TRBD1 (6 bases). The CDR3 covers 16 residues. CDR1 and CDR2 from the germline V gene are KGHSH and LQKENI. Deletions cut 6 bases from V and 0 bases from J, with 17 bases between.

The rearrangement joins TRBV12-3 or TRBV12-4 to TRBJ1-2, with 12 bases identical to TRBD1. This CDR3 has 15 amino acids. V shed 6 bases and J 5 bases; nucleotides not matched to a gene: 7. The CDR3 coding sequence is TGTGCCAGCAGACATACGGGACAGGGGGCGTATGGCTACACCTTC. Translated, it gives CASRHTGQGAYGYTF.

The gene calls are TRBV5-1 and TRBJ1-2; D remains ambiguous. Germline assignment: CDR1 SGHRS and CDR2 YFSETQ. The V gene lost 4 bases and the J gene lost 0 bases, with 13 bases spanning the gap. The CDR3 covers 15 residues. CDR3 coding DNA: TGCGCCAGCAGCCAAGCGGGGTTGCCTAACTATGGCTACACCTTC. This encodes CASSQAGLPNYGYTF. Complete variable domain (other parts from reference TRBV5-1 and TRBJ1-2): KAGVTQTPRYLIKTRGQQVTLSCSPISGHRSVSWYQQTPGQGLQFLFEYFSETQRNKGNFPGRFSGRQFSNSRSEMNVSTLELGDSALYLCASSQAGLPNYGYTFGSGTRLTVV.

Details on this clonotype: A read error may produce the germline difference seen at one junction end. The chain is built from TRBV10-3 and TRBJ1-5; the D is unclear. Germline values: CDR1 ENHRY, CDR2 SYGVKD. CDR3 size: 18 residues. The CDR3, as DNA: TGTGCCATCAGTGCCTCCCGAGTGTGGCCGTATAGCAGTCAGCCCCAGCATTTT. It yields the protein CAISASRVWPYSSQPQHF.

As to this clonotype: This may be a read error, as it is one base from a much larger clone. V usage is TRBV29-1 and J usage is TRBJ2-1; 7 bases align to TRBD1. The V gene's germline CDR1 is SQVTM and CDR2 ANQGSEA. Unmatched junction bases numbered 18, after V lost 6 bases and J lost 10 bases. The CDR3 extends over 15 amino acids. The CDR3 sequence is CSVGLQGRRSYEQFF. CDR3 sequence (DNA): TGCAGCGTAGGGCTACAGGGGAGAAGGTCCTACGAGCAGTTCTTC.

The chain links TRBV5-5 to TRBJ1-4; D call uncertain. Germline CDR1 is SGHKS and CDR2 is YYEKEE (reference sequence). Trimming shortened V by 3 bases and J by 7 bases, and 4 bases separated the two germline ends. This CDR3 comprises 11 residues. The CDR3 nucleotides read TGTGCCAGCAGCTGGAGTGAAAAACTGTTTTTT. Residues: CASSWSEKLFF.

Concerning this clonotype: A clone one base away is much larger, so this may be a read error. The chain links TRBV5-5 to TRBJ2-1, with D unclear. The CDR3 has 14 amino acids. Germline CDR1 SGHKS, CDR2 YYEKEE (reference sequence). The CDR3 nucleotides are TGTGCCAGCAGCTTGGCCGGAAAAAACAATGGGCAGTTCTTC. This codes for CASSLAGKNNGQFF. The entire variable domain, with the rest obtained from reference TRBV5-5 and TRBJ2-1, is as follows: DAGVTQSPTHLIKTRGQQVTLRCSPISGHKSVSWYQQVLGQGPQFIFQYYEKEERGRGNFPDRFSARQFPNYSSELNVNALLLGDSALYLCASSLAGKNNGQFFGPGTRLTVL.

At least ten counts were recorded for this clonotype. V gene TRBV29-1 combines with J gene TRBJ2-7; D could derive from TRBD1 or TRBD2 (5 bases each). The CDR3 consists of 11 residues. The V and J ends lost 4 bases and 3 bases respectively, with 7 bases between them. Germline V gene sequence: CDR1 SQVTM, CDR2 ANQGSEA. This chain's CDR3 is CSVGGVYEQYF. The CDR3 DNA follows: TGCAGCGTTGGAGGGGTCTACGAGCAGTACTTC.

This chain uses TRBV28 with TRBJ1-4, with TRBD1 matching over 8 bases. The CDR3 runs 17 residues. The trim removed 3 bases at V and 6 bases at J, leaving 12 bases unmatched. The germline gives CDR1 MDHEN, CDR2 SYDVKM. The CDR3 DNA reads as TGTGCCAGCAGTTTGAGGCAGGGGGCTTCCTCTTATGAAAAACTGTTTTTT. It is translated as CASSLRQGASSYEKLFF.

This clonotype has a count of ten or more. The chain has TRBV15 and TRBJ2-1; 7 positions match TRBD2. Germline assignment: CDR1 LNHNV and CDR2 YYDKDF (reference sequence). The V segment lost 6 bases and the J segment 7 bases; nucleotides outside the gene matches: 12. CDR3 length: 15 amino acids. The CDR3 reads CATSNPMTSRNEQFF. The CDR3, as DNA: TGTGCCACCAGTAATCCTATGACTAGCCGGAATGAGCAGTTCTTC.

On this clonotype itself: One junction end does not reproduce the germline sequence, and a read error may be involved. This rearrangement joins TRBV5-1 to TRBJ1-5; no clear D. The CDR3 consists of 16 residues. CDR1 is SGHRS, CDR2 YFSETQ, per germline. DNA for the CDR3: TGCGCCAGCAGGTCCGGGGATGGAAATAGCAATCAGCCCCGGCATTTT. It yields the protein CASRSGDGNSNQPRHF.

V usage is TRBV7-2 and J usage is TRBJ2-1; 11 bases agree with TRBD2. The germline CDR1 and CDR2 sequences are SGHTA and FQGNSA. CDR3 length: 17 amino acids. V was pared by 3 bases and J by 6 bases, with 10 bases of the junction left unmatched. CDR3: CASSFQGLAGGRNEQFF. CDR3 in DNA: TGTGCCAGCAGCTTCCAAGGGCTAGCGGGAGGCCGCAATGAGCAGTTCTTC.

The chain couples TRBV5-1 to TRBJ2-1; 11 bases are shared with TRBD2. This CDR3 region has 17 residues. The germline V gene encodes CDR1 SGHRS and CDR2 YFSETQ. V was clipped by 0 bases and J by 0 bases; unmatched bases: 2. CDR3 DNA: TGCGCCAGCAGCTTGGGACTAGCGGGGACCTCCTACAATGAGCAGTTCTTC. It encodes CASSLGLAGTSYNEQFF.

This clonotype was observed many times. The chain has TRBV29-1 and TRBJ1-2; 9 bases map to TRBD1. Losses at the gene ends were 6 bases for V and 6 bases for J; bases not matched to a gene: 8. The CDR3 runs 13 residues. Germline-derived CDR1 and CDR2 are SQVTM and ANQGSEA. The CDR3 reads CSVPGQGFNGYTF. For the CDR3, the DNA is TGCAGCGTACCCGGACAGGGGTTTAATGGCTACACCTTC.

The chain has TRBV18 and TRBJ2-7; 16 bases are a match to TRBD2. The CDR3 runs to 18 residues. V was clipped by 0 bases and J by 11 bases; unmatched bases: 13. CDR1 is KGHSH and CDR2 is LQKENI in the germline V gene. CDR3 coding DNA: TGTGCCAGCTCACCACCAATGTCATTGGGACTAGCGGGAGGGCCAAAGTACTTC. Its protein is CASSPPMSLGLAGGPKYF. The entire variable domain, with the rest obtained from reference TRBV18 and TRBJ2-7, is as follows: NAGVMQNPRHLVRRRGQEARLRCSPMKGHSHVYWYRQLPEEGLKFMVYLQKENIIDESGMPKERFSAEFPKEGPSILRIQQVVRGDSAAYFCASSPPMSLGLAGGPKYFGPGTRLTVT.

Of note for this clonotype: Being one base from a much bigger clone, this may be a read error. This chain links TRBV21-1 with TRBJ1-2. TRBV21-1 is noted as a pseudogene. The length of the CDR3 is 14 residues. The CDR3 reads CASSARLLNYGYTF. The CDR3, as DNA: TGTGCCAGCAGCGCGCGTCTCTTAAACTATGGCTACACCTTC.

The CDR3 is CASSDQLAGVYEQYF. The CDR3 DNA sequence: TGTGCCAGCAGTGATCAACTAGCGGGAGTCTACGAGCAGTACTTC. The chain has TRBV25-1 and TRBJ2-7; TRBD2 agrees at 11 bases. Trimming at V came to 3 bases and at J to 3 bases, leaving 4 bases not matched to a gene. Germline V gives CDR1 MGHDK, CDR2 SYGVNS. This CDR3 region has 15 residues.

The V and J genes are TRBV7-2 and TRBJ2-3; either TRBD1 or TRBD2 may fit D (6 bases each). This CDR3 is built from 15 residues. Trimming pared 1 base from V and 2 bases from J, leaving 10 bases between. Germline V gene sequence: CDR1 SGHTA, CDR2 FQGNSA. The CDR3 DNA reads TGTGCCAGCAGCTTAGGGGGGGCGTACACAGATACGCAGTATTTT. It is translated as CASSLGGAYTDTQYF. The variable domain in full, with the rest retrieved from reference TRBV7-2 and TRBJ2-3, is GAGVSQSPSNKVTEKGKDVELRCDPISGHTALYWYRQSLGQGLEFLIYFQGNSAPDKSGLPSDRFSAERTGGSVSTLTIQRTQQEDSAVYLCASSLGGAYTDTQYFGPGTRLTVL.

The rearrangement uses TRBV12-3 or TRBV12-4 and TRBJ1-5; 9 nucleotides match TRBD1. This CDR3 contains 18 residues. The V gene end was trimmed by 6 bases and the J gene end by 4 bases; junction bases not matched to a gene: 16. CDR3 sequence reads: CASSLRDRDWRGNQPQHF. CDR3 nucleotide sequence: TGTGCCAGCAGCCTAAGGGACAGGGACTGGAGGGGTAATCAGCCCCAGCATTTT.